This is a list of T cell receptor beta chains from one sample in a study of T cells in tumors after PD-1 blockade. The method was immunoSEQ multiplex PCR; TCRdb's version includes in-frame clones alone and lacks a portion of them. Of 40,000 to 55,000 clones in the sample, nearly 80% were seen once. The material was PBMCs, obtained before anti-PD-1 treatment. Every receptor here comes from a human donor with basal cell carcinoma. The CDR3 runs from the conserved cysteine through the conserved F or W. Each record gives: D gene, J gene, V gene, CDR3 protein. A D gene is named only where the DNA matches it firmly.

TRBD1 | TRBJ1-1 | TRBV29-1 | CSVPAPGQGMGLNTEAFF
TRBD1 | TRBJ2-5 | TRBV9 | CASSFGQGPWETQYF
. | TRBJ2-3 | TRBV5-1 | CASTTGVGTDTQYF
. | TRBJ1-1 | TRBV7-9 | CASSSRDGPEAFF
. | TRBJ2-2 | TRBV19 | CASKGQVNTGELFF
TRBD1 | TRBJ1-1 | TRBV27 | CASSPTGTGGFTEAFF
. | TRBJ1-1 | TRBV3-1/TRBV3-2 | CASSKRGAPNTEAFF
. | TRBJ2-7 | TRBV12-2 | CASRSRQAPHYEQYF
. | TRBJ1-2 | TRBV3-1/TRBV3-2 | CASSQGRQALGGYTF
. | TRBJ1-2 | TRBV2 | CASRDTGRGEGYTF
TRBD2 | TRBJ2-7 | TRBV14 | CASSQTSGNPLEQYF
. | TRBJ2-7 | TRBV15 | CATSRDSSYEQYF
. | TRBJ1-5 | TRBV28 | CASSFLRGNQPQHF
. | TRBJ1-3 | TRBV6-5 | CASTEINSGNTIYF
TRBD1 | TRBJ1-4 | TRBV2 | CASDRVNEKLFF
. | TRBJ1-5 | TRBV19 | CASSIRGRGVDQPQHF
TRBD2 | TRBJ2-2 | TRBV24-1 | CATSDFSWTSGGPGELFF
. | TRBJ2-1 | TRBV6-4 | CASSVERSSYNEQFF
TRBD1 | TRBJ1-6 | TRBV19 | CASSGTGENSPLHF
. | TRBJ2-7 | TRBV5-1 | CASSSSDYPSYEQYF
TRBD1 | TRBJ2-3 | TRBV5-5 | CASSKGQITDTQYF
. | TRBJ1-3 | TRBV28 | CASSGTGKSGSGNTIYF
. | TRBJ1-1 | TRBV29-1 | CSAGVFGDTEAFF
TRBD1 | TRBJ2-1 | TRBV5-1 | CASSFTTGSLIREQFF
. | TRBJ1-4 | TRBV4-1 | CASSPDVRSNEKLFF
. | TRBJ1-6 | TRBV3-1/TRBV3-2 | CASSLNTGQGSPLHF
. | TRBJ2-4 | TRBV3-1/TRBV3-2 | CASSHGDIQYF
. | TRBJ2-5 | TRBV10-1 | CASSPRGKQETQYF
. | TRBJ1-1 | TRBV7-9 | CASSLKGNMNTEAFF
. | TRBJ2-2 | TRBV10-1 | CASSGPTRRGADTGELFF
. | TRBJ1-1 | TRBV5-1 | CASSPISSLNTEAFF
. | TRBJ2-2 | TRBV11-3 | CASSSKGLTGELFF
TRBD1 | TRBJ1-4 | TRBV5-1 | CASSPTGRDRPRNNEKLFF
. | TRBJ1-3 | TRBV9 | CASNSGDTIYF
. | TRBJ1-3 | TRBV7-9 | CASSLGEGAENGNTIYF
. | TRBJ1-6 | TRBV5-4 | CAAQRGIDNSPLHF
. | TRBJ2-5 | TRBV3-1/TRBV3-2 | CASSHGEQETQYF
TRBD2 | TRBJ2-1 | TRBV7-3 | CASSLTTGGPPGEQFF
TRBD1 | TRBJ1-4 | TRBV30 | CAWSAGTGRTNEKLFF
TRBD2 | TRBJ2-1 | TRBV28 | CASSRGGGGHNEQFF
. | TRBJ2-7 | TRBV6-5 | CASSLFGVGATYEQYF
. | TRBJ1-2 | TRBV7-3 | CASSPDSNYGYTF
TRBD1 | TRBJ2-5 | TRBV24-1 | CATSDPGDRGYETQYF
. | TRBJ2-7 | TRBV27 | CASRGARDHPYEQYF
. | TRBJ1-4 | TRBV9 | CASSVGAGSNEKLFF
TRBD2 | TRBJ2-7 | TRBV19 | CASSIPGTSGHEQYF
. | TRBJ1-6 | TRBV21-1 | CASSKVVPPSYNSPLHF
. | TRBJ1-1 | TRBV20-1 | CSANSARGAFF
. | TRBJ2-2 | TRBV19 | CALPSGASANTGELFF
. | TRBJ2-7 | TRBV24-1 | CATSDSGRGEQYF
. | TRBJ2-5 | TRBV18 | CASSPPEGVRKTQYF
. | TRBJ1-1 | TRBV7-5 | CVRSLVAAGGARTEAFF
. | TRBJ2-7 | TRBV28 | CASSPGGPFSYEQYF
. | TRBJ1-1 | TRBV30 | CASRLGHTEAFF
. | TRBJ1-1 | TRBV9 | CASKRKLKNTEAFF